The rows below give T cell receptor beta chains drawn from one sample of a study of PD-1 blockade in classical Hodgkin lymphoma. Measured with immunoSEQ multiplex PCR; TCRdb has only the in-frame clones, and not every one. Here the sample spans more than 30,000 clones, around 88% being singletons. This material consisted of peripheral blood mononuclear cells (PBMCs), taken before the second cycle of nivolumab. The receptors were gathered from a human donor with classical Hodgkin lymphoma. The CDR3 runs from the conserved cysteine through the conserved F or W. The D gene is left open where the match is weak. Only part of the rows carry a size: once, few, many, or a class if the clone is expanded.

CDR3 DNA: TGTGCCAGCAGCGAGACAGGGACCTTCTATGGCTACACCTTC
CDR3 protein: CASSETGTFYGYTF
V gene: TRBV7-2
clone size: NA
D gene: TRBD1
J gene: TRBJ1-2

CDR3 DNA: TGTGCCAGCAGTTCACCAGGGAGGTCAACAGATACGCAGTATTTT
CDR3 protein: CASSSPGRSTDTQYF
V gene: TRBV27
clone size: NA
D gene: NA
J gene: TRBJ2-3

CDR3 DNA: TGTGCCAGCAGTCCCACTAGCGGACCAACCCTTTTTTTCTTC
CDR3 protein: CASSPTSGPTLFFF
V gene: TRBV27
clone size: NA
D gene: TRBD2
J gene: TRBJ2-7

CDR3 DNA: TGTGCCAGCAGCTTGGGGGGTTTGGCAATGAGCTCCTACAATGAGCAGTTCTTC
CDR3 protein: CASSLGGLAMSSYNEQFF
V gene: TRBV5-4
clone size: NA
D gene: NA
J gene: TRBJ2-1

CDR3 DNA: TGTGCCAGCAGCCCCACCCGGTACAATGAGCAGTTCTTC
CDR3 protein: CASSPTRYNEQFF
V gene: TRBV27
clone size: NA
D gene: NA
J gene: TRBJ2-1

CDR3 DNA: TGTGCCAGCTCACCAGCTGGGGCGCCTACTAATGAAAAACTGTTTTTT
CDR3 protein: CASSPAGAPTNEKLFF
V gene: TRBV18
clone size: NA
D gene: NA
J gene: TRBJ1-4

CDR3 DNA: TGTGCCAGCACCTCACCCGGGGCTAGCGGGGCGAGGGAGCAGTTCTTC
CDR3 protein: CASTSPGASGAREQFF
V gene: TRBV27
clone size: NA
D gene: TRBD2
J gene: TRBJ2-1

CDR3 DNA: TGTGCCAGCAGTGAATGTAGGCCGGTTACCTACGAGCAGTACTTC
CDR3 protein: CASSECRPVTYEQYF
V gene: TRBV25-1
clone size: NA
D gene: NA
J gene: TRBJ2-7

CDR3 DNA: TGCGCCACCGCTAGTGATCCCAACAATGAGCAGTTCTTC
CDR3 protein: CATASDPNNEQFF
V gene: TRBV10-1
clone size: NA
D gene: NA
J gene: TRBJ2-1

CDR3 DNA: TGTGCCAGCAGCGTAGCTATTGGGGAGCAAGAGACCCAGTACTTC
CDR3 protein: CASSVAIGEQETQYF
V gene: TRBV9
clone size: NA
D gene: NA
J gene: TRBJ2-5

CDR3 DNA: TGTGCCAGCAACCCCGCCAGCCTACTCTACAATGAGCAGTTCTTC
CDR3 protein: CASNPASLLYNEQFF
V gene: TRBV28
clone size: NA
D gene: NA
J gene: TRBJ2-1

CDR3 DNA: TGCGCCAGCATCCTATTGCCGGGACAGCAAGAGACCCAGTACTTC
CDR3 protein: CASILLPGQQETQYF
V gene: TRBV5-1
clone size: NA
D gene: TRBD1
J gene: TRBJ2-5

CDR3 DNA: TGTGCCAGCAGCGTAGGGGGGAACTCTGGAAACACCATATATTTT
CDR3 protein: CASSVGGNSGNTIYF
V gene: TRBV9
clone size: NA
D gene: NA
J gene: TRBJ1-3

CDR3 DNA: TGTGCCAGTAGTCCTCCCGGGGGCCCCTACGAGCAGTACTTC
CDR3 protein: CASSPPGGPYEQYF
V gene: TRBV19
clone size: NA
D gene: NA
J gene: TRBJ2-7

CDR3 DNA: TGTGCCAGCAGCTTAGATGACGCGCCCACAGACGAGCAGTACTTC
CDR3 protein: CASSLDDAPTDEQYF
V gene: TRBV11-1
clone size: NA
D gene: NA
J gene: TRBJ2-7

CDR3 DNA: TGTGCCAGCAGCACCGGGACAGGGGGGGAGACCCAGTACTTC
CDR3 protein: CASSTGTGGETQYF
V gene: TRBV21-1
clone size: NA
D gene: NA
J gene: TRBJ2-5

CDR3 DNA: TGTGCCAGTAGTATCGACTCATTACTACTCTACCAGCCCCAGCATTTT
CDR3 protein: CASSIDSLLLYQPQHF
V gene: TRBV19
clone size: NA
D gene: NA
J gene: TRBJ1-5

CDR3 DNA: TGTGCCAGCAGTTACTCGGGGAGCTACGAGCAGTACTTC
CDR3 protein: CASSYSGSYEQYF
V gene: TRBV6-5
clone size: medium-sized
D gene: NA
J gene: TRBJ2-7

CDR3 DNA: TGTGCCAGCAGCTTAGTGGGGTTTGGAGCTTTCTTT
CDR3 protein: CASSLVGFGAFF
V gene: TRBV7-2
clone size: NA
D gene: NA
J gene: TRBJ1-1

CDR3 DNA: TGTGCCAGCAGTTCTGGACAGGGGAATGGGGAGTACGAGCAGTACTTC
CDR3 protein: CASSSGQGNGEYEQYF
V gene: TRBV27
clone size: once
D gene: TRBD1
J gene: TRBJ2-7

CDR3 DNA: TGTGCCAGCAGTGAAGCGTCAACTCCCAGGGCCCTAAACACCATATATTTT
CDR3 protein: CASSEASTPRALNTIYF
V gene: TRBV6-1
clone size: NA
D gene: NA
J gene: TRBJ1-3

CDR3 DNA: TGTGCCACTGGCGTAGGGGCGGGAGGTGATACGCAGTATTTT
CDR3 protein: CATGVGAGGDTQYF
V gene: TRBV15
clone size: few
D gene: TRBD2
J gene: TRBJ2-3

CDR3 DNA: TGTGCCAGCAGTTACTCATATCCCGGGACAGGGTTCGAGCAGTACTTC
CDR3 protein: CASSYSYPGTGFEQYF
V gene: TRBV6-5
clone size: NA
D gene: TRBD1
J gene: TRBJ2-7

CDR3 DNA: TGTGCCTGGAATAAGAATGAAAAACTGTTTTTT
CDR3 protein: CAWNKNEKLFF
V gene: TRBV30
clone size: NA
D gene: NA
J gene: TRBJ1-4

CDR3 DNA: TGTGCCAGCAGCTACAGGGGCACTGAAGCTTTCTTT
CDR3 protein: CASSYRGTEAFF
V gene: TRBV7-9
clone size: NA
D gene: TRBD1
J gene: TRBJ1-1

CDR3 DNA: TGTGCCAGCAGCTTACGAGGAACGATCTCCTACGAGCAGTACTTC
CDR3 protein: CASSLRGTISYEQYF
V gene: TRBV7-9
clone size: NA
D gene: NA
J gene: TRBJ2-7

CDR3 DNA: TGCAGCGCCAATGGGGCGATCATGAACACTGAAGCTTTCTTT
CDR3 protein: CSANGAIMNTEAFF
V gene: TRBV29-1
clone size: NA
D gene: NA
J gene: TRBJ1-1

CDR3 DNA: TGTGCCAGCAGCTCGTATAGCAATCAGCCCCAGCATTTT
CDR3 protein: CASSSYSNQPQHF
V gene: TRBV11-2
clone size: NA
D gene: NA
J gene: TRBJ1-5

CDR3 DNA: TGCGCCAGCAGCGAGACCTCCCGTGGCTACACCTTC
CDR3 protein: CASSETSRGYTF
V gene: TRBV5-1
clone size: NA
D gene: NA
J gene: TRBJ1-2

CDR3 DNA: TGTGCCAGCAGCTACTCTGCGGGGGCAGTTGAAAAACTGTTTTTT
CDR3 protein: CASSYSAGAVEKLFF
V gene: TRBV9
clone size: NA
D gene: NA
J gene: TRBJ1-4

CDR3 DNA: TGTGCCAGCAGCTTAGCGCTGACAGATACGCAGTATTTT
CDR3 protein: CASSLALTDTQYF
V gene: TRBV7-6
clone size: NA
D gene: NA
J gene: TRBJ2-3

CDR3 DNA: TGTGCCACCAGCAGGACTGGTGGAGCGGGAGGATCCGCAAATACGCAGTATTTT
CDR3 protein: CATSRTGGAGGSANTQYF
V gene: TRBV15
clone size: NA
D gene: TRBD2
J gene: TRBJ2-3